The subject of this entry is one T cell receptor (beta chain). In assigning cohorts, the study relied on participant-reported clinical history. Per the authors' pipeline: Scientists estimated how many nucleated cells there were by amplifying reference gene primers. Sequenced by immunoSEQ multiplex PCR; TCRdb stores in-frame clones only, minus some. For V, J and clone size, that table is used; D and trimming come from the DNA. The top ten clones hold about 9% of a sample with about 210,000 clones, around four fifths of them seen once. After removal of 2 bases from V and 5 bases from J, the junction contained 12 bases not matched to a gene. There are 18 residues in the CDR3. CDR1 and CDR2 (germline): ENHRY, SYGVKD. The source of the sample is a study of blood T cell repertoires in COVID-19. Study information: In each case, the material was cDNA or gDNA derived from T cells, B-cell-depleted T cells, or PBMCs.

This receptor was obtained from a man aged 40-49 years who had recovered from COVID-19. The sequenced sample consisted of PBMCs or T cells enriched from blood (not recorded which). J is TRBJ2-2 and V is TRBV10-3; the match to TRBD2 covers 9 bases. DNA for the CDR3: TGTGCCATCAGTGAGACGGCGGATAGCGGGAGTATTACCGGGGAGCTGTTTTTT. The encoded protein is CAISETADSGSITGELFF.